One T cell receptor beta chain is described in this entry. The sample holds one count of this clone. Its antigen target is currently unknown. No quality values exist for individual bases; no much larger clone is one base distant. This specimen comes from a study of blood T cell repertoires in COVID-19 (dated by TCRdb to 2018 to 2020). Background for the entire study: Samples from collaborators originated in the United States, Italy and Spain and spanned both the acute and convalescent phases of COVID-19. The prospective study material was composed of cDNA or gDNA derived from T cells, B-cell-depleted T cells, or PBMCs. The dataset comprised deeply sampled blood TCRbeta repertoires from subjects exposed to, actively infected with, or recovered from COVID-19. The repertoires were released in a freely available public database meant as a resource for research on the immune response to SARS-CoV-2. Samples came from the ongoing ImmuneRACE study (first 160 participants) plus 1,254 subjects from 6 global collaborators. A de-identified subject ID, COVID-19 status, age in years and sex were almost always included in the sample metadata. Where available, HLA class I and class II types were taken from metadata supplied by the sample provider and were not determined by assay-based typing.

What the study reported, not specific to this receptor: Clinical and demographic metadata were provided uncurated, with the amount varying by source and participant.

In the prospective study, participants were 18 to 89 years old, resided in about two dozen geographic areas of the United States, and were enrolled through a virtual design. In the prospective study, participants were assigned to cohorts based on the clinical history participants reported in a screening survey and a study questionnaire. Recovered participants in ImmuneRACE Cohort 3 were defined by two consecutive negative NP/OP PCR tests, clearance by a healthcare professional, or resolution of symptoms. In the prospective study, mobile phlebotomists collected whole blood, serum and a nasopharyngeal or oropharyngeal swab from each participant. Prospective study participants could optionally give additional blood draws and questionnaires over an approximately 2-month period. Prospective study blood samples were shipped either frozen or at room temperature before DNA extraction. Reading from cysteine to phenylalanine, the CDR3 counts 14 amino acids. The kept DNA is CDR3 alone, 42 bases in frame from the first base. Reading the germline V gene (reference sequence) gives CDR1 LNHDA and CDR2 SQIVND. Trimming leaves V shorter by 5 bases and J shorter by 2 bases, with the junction holding 5 bases beyond the gene matches.

TCRbeta CDR3 regions were amplified from genomic DNA by means of the immunoSEQ Assay, a bias-controlled multiplex PCR. Per the source publication's procedure: The number of nucleated cells in each sample was estimated by amplification of reference gene primers within the assay. To quantify the absolute abundance of each unique TCRbeta CDR3 rearrangement, sequence reads were collapsed and filtered. Productive Simpson clonality was computed per sample as the square root of Simpson's diversity index over productive rearrangements. Here the immuneACCESS table is served through TCRdb, limited to in-frame sequences with V and J called. Missing clones are a known gap in these copies; in checked studies unresolved V genes cover under half, and the rest lacks a known reason. V, J and clone size derive from that table, while D and trimming were established from the DNA sequence. In this sample the table shows under 200,000 clones, 85% to 90% of which occur a single time. Around 7% of the sample rests with the top ten.

Sequencing used PBMCs or T cells enriched from blood (not recorded which). This clonotype was sampled from a woman in her 50s who had recovered from COVID-19. This chain is built from TRBV19 and TRBJ1-2; TRBD1 aligns with 7 central bases. The CDR3: CASSATGQNYGYTF. At the DNA level, the sequence is TGTGCCAGTAGTGCGACAGGGCAGAACTATGGCTACACCTTC.